A selection of T cell receptor beta chains follows, all from one sample in a study of Ad26.COV2.S vaccination and SARS-CoV-2 variants. Only in-frame clones appear in the TCRdb table, and some are missing; sequencing was by immunoSEQ multiplex PCR. The table has a few hundred thousand clones, about 90% seen once. The sample consisted of peripheral blood, taken in a trial of Ad26.COV2.S vaccine versus placebo. These receptors were taken from a person aged 18-60 years who received the Ad26.COV2.S COVID-19 vaccine or a placebo. The CDR3 runs from the conserved cysteine through the conserved F or W. Each record gives: D gene, J gene, V gene, clone size, CDR3 protein, CDR3 DNA. A D gene is named only where the DNA matches it firmly. Clone size, where shown, is once, few, many, or a class for clones that have expanded.

. TRBJ1-6 TRBV20-1 . CSASPAGAPLHF TGCAGTGCTAGTCCCGCTGGGGCACCCCTCCACTTT
. TRBJ1-5 TRBV28 . CATSGGRSNQPQHF TGTGCCACTTCGGGTGGGCGAAGCAATCAGCCCCAGCATTTT
TRBD1 TRBJ2-1 TRBV24-1 . CATSDLTRGPYYNEQFF TGTGCCACCAGTGATTTGACCAGGGGGCCTTACTACAATGAGCAGTTCTTC
. TRBJ2-3 TRBV12-5 . CASGLARVADTTDTQYF TGTGCTAGTGGTTTGGCCCGGGTAGCGGATACCACAGATACGCAGTATTTT
. TRBJ1-1 TRBV5-4 few CASSLSYETGPLEAFF TGTGCCAGCAGCTTGTCCTACGAGACCGGCCCGCTTGAAGCTTTCTTT
. TRBJ1-2 TRBV28 once CASSTGGRTPYGYTF TGTGCCAGCAGTACCGGGGGACGAACCCCCTATGGCTACACCTTC
TRBD2 TRBJ2-3 TRBV4-3 . CASSLRTSGSTDTQYF TGCGCCAGCAGCCTCAGGACTAGCGGGAGCACAGATACGCAGTATTTT
. TRBJ1-6 TRBV5-1 . CASSLDGSYNSPLHF TGCGCCAGCAGCTTGGACGGATCATATAATTCACCCCTCCACTTT
TRBD1 TRBJ2-2 TRBV6-5 . CASKRTGGTGELFF TGTGCCAGCAAGAGGACAGGGGGCACCGGGGAGCTGTTTTTT
TRBD1 TRBJ1-4 TRBV28 . CASSRDRGLTNEKLFF TGTGCCAGCAGCCGGGACAGGGGGCTCACTAATGAAAAACTGTTTTTT
. TRBJ2-3 TRBV5-1 . CASSSLGLTDTQYF TGCGCCAGCAGCTCCCTTGGACTCACAGATACGCAGTATTTT
. TRBJ2-3 TRBV6-2/TRBV6-3 . CASSYRASGTDTQYF TGTGCCAGCAGTTACCGAGCTAGCGGCACAGATACGCAGTATTTT
. TRBJ2-7 TRBV29-1 . CSVEGRTSYEQYF TGCAGCGTTGAAGGTCGGACCTCCTACGAGCAGTACTTC
TRBD1 TRBJ1-2 TRBV7-2 . CASSLRGQALGAYYGYTF TGTGCCAGCAGCTTACGAGGACAGGCTCTGGGCGCCTACTATGGCTACACCTTC
. TRBJ2-1 TRBV11-3 . CASSLNPMDNEQFF TGTGCCAGCAGCTTAAACCCCATGGACAATGAGCAGTTCTTC
. TRBJ1-2 TRBV5-1 once CASTAGRRRTF TGCGCCAGCACAGCGGGACGCAGGAGGACCTTC
. TRBJ1-2 TRBV12-3/TRBV12-4 . CASSLGGGGYTF TGTGCCAGCAGTTTGGGGGGAGGAGGCTACACCTTC
TRBD2 TRBJ2-1 TRBV5-4 once CASRAGGNEQFF TGTGCCAGCAGAGCGGGGGGTAATGAGCAGTTCTTC
. TRBJ1-1 TRBV4-2 . CASSQGQFFEAFF TGTGCCAGCAGCCAAGGACAGTTCTTTGAAGCTTTCTTT
TRBD1 TRBJ1-1 TRBV10-3 . CAISTGVPTEAFF TGTGCCATCAGTACAGGGGTTCCCACTGAAGCTTTCTTT
. TRBJ2-1 TRBV29-1 once CSSGGGEQFF TGCAGCTCTGGGGGAGGTGAGCAGTTCTTC
. TRBJ1-1 TRBV6-5 . CASSLRGGAEAFF TGTGCCAGCAGTCTAAGAGGAGGGGCAGAAGCTTTCTTT
. TRBJ2-2 TRBV12-3/TRBV12-4 . CASTLLGGELFF TGTGCCAGCACCCTCCTAGGCGGGGAGCTGTTTTTT
. TRBJ1-1 TRBV5-5 . CASSPTGILRLSNTEAFF TGTGCCAGCAGCCCCACCGGGATCCTACGCCTTTCTAACACTGAAGCTTTCTTT
. TRBJ2-7 TRBV4-1 . CASSHGRGILYEQYF TGCGCCAGCAGCCACGGTAGGGGCATCCTCTACGAGCAGTACTTC
. TRBJ2-7 TRBV6-5 few CASNQMTGPYEQYF TGTGCCAGCAATCAAATGACAGGACCCTACGAGCAGTACTTC
TRBD2 TRBJ2-7 TRBV15 . CATSRGLAGLSYEQYF TGTGCCACCAGCAGAGGACTAGCGGGCCTCTCCTACGAGCAGTACTTC
. TRBJ2-2 TRBV10-2 . CAAGLQVPGELFF TGCGCCGCGGGCCTCCAAGTCCCCGGGGAGCTGTTTTTT
. TRBJ2-7 TRBV7-8 . CASSVHRVGFYEQYF TGTGCCAGCAGCGTACACAGGGTGGGATTCTACGAGCAGTACTTC
. TRBJ1-3 TRBV6-5 . CASSYAQVAGNTIYF TGTGCCAGCAGTTACGCGCAGGTGGCTGGAAACACCATATATTTT
. TRBJ1-5 TRBV5-5 once CASSPRDQPQHF TGTGCCAGCAGCCCCAGGGATCAGCCCCAGCATTTT
TRBD2 TRBJ2-7 TRBV28 . CASSFPSRTSGGPYEQYF TGTGCCAGCAGTTTCCCCTCCAGGACTAGCGGGGGCCCCTACGAGCAGTACTTC
. TRBJ1-2 TRBV7-2 . CASSLEGSHGGGYTF TGTGCCAGCAGCTTAGAGGGGTCGCACGGTGGAGGCTACACCTTC
. TRBJ1-3 TRBV4-1 few CASSQAGSGNTIYF TGCGCCAGCAGCCAAGCCGGCTCTGGAAACACCATATATTTT
. TRBJ1-6 TRBV19 . CASSGSANSPLHF TGTGCCAGTAGTGGGTCAGCTAATTCACCCCTCCACTTT